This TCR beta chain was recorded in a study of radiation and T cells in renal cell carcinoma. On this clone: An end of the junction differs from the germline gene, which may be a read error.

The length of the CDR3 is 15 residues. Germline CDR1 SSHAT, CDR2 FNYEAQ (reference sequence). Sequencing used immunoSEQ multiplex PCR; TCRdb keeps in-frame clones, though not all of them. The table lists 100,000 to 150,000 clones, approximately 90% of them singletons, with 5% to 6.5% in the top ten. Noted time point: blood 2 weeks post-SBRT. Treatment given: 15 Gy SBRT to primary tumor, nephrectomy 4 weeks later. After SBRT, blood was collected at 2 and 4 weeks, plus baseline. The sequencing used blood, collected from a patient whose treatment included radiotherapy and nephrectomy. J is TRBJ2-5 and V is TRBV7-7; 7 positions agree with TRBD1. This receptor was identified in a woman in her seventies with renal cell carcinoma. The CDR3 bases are TGTGCTAGCAGCCGACAACAGGGGAGCCAAGAGACCCAGTACTTC. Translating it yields CASSRQQGSQETQYF.